The 6 T cell receptor beta chains given below trace back to one sample, sequenced in a study of blood T cell repertoires in COVID-19 (dated by TCRdb to between 2020 and 2021). The library was prepared using the immunoSEQ multiplex PCR assay. As stored in TCRdb, this immuneACCESS dataset retains in-frame rearrangements with V and J assigned. A fraction of the clones does not appear; measured against another copy, unresolved V genes explain less than half of the discrepancy, and the remainder lacks a known reason. Here the sample has 150,000 to 200,000 clones; 81% occur a single time. The ten largest clones add up to roughly 12% of the sample. Material for sequencing was peripheral blood. Every receptor here comes from a woman older than 75 with COVID-19, enrolled during active disease.

This rearrangement joins TRBV28 to TRBJ1-2, with D hard to call. The CDR3 sequence is 19 residues long. Trimming took 8 bases from V and 1 from J, leaving 29 bases between them. Germline V gives CDR1 MDHEN, CDR2 SYDVKM. The CDR3 DNA is TGTGCCAGCGGATTTCCAATTTTGTCTAGACCCGTCCTTAACTATGGCTACACCTTC. This encodes CASGFPILSRPVLNYGYTF.

The V gene is TRBV19, the J gene TRBJ1-3; 9 nucleotides match TRBD1. The CDR3 length is 15 residues. Unmatched junction bases numbered 3, after V lost 5 bases and J lost 1 base. Germline V gene data show CDR1 as LNHDA and CDR2 as SQIVND (reference sequence). The chain's CDR3 is CASSEQGASGNTIYF. For the CDR3, the DNA is TGTGCCAGTAGTGAACAGGGGGCATCTGGAAACACCATATATTTT.

The rearrangement joins TRBV9 to TRBJ2-3; 7 bases are a match to TRBD2. This CDR3 contains 17 residues. Trimming at V came to 0 bases and at J to 1 base, leaving 8 bases not matched to a gene. CDR1 is SGDLS, CDR2 YYNGEE, per germline. CDR3 residues: CASSVGSGLAGTDTQYF. The CDR3 nucleotides read TGTGCCAGCAGCGTAGGATCCGGGCTAGCGGGCACAGATACGCAGTATTTT.

The V gene is TRBV5-1, the J gene TRBJ1-2, with 8 bases identical to TRBD1. V shed 4 bases, J shed 5 bases, and the junction held 7 bases outside the gene matches. CDR1 is SGHRS, CDR2 YFSETQ, per germline. This CDR3 comprises 14 residues. This CDR3 reads CASSIGTGGYGYTF. The CDR3 DNA sequence: TGCGCCAGCAGCATAGGGACAGGAGGGTATGGCTACACCTTC.

The V and J genes are TRBV11-3 and TRBJ1-2; D gene ambiguous. This CDR3 is 14 amino acids long. The germline V gene encodes CDR1 SGHNT and CDR2 YENEEA. V dropped 2 bases and J dropped 3 bases, with 10 bases sitting between them. CDR3 coding DNA: TGTGCCAGCAGCTTACGCGGGCACGACTATGGCTACACCTTC. Residues: CASSLRGHDYGYTF.

This clone has just a few counts. The chain combines TRBV18 with TRBJ1-3; D unresolved. Between the trimmed V and J ends, which lost 2 bases and 4 bases, there was a span of 6 bases. The length of the CDR3 is 13 residues. In germline, CDR1 is KGHSH, CDR2 LQKENI. DNA of the CDR3: TGTGCCAGCTCACCAGACAACGGAAACACCATATATTTT. Encoded protein: CASSPDNGNTIYF.